Presented here are 27 T cell receptor beta chains from one specimen sequenced in a study of beta chain features in type 1 diabetes. Whole-study findings and limits: Across all four CD4+ subsets, people with type 1 diabetes showed modestly shorter TCRB CDR3s.

Their target antigens are unknown. Investigators reverse transcribed all isolated RNA, so they sequenced expressed TCRB transcripts. Assay used: immunoSEQ multiplex PCR; TCRdb lists only in-frame clones, some missing. The profile shows 300,000 to 450,000 clones, about 12% of them singletons. Input material: naive CD4+ T cells from blood. The source of these receptors is a woman aged 18 to 35 with type 1 diabetes.

This clone occurred a few times. J is TRBJ2-1 and V is TRBV4-3; D perhaps matches TRBD2 (6 bases). V lost 0 bases and J 4 bases, leaving 13 bases between the germline ends. Germline lookup yields CDR1 LGHNA and CDR2 YSLEER. This CDR3 has 16 residues. The CDR3 DNA follows: TGCGCCAGCAGCCAAGATCTAGGACTAAGATACAATGAGCAGTTCTTC. This sequence encodes CASSQDLGLRYNEQFF.

The rearrangement uses TRBV5-1 and TRBJ1-4, with a tentative D call TRBD1 (5 bases). V shed 6 bases and J shed 7 bases, with 19 bases lying between them. Germline V gene sequence: CDR1 SGHRS, CDR2 YFSETQ. The CDR3 spans 15 residues. Here the CDR3 reads CASTVAPGLSEKLFF. In nucleotides, the CDR3 is TGCGCCAGCACGGTCGCGCCAGGGTTGAGTGAAAAACTGTTTTTT.

A few counts support this clone. V gene TRBV9 combines with J gene TRBJ1-1; D is uncertain. Per germline, CDR1 SGDLS and CDR2 YYNGEE. V was pared by 0 bases and J by 4 bases, with 10 bases between. The CDR3 runs to 14 residues. For the CDR3, the DNA is TGTGCCAGCAGCGTAGTGCGGCCCGTCACTGAAGCTTTCTTT. Its protein is CASSVVRPVTEAFF.

The V gene is TRBV9, the J gene TRBJ2-2; no reliable D call. Germline-derived CDR1 and CDR2 are SGDLS and YYNGEE. The CDR3 has 14 residues. V was pared by 2 bases and J by 2 bases, with 7 bases between. As DNA, the CDR3 is TGTGCCAGCAGCGTTCCCAGTAACACCGGGGAGCTGTTTTTT. It encodes CASSVPSNTGELFF.

The chain recombines TRBV2 with TRBJ1-2, with D unresolved. CDR1 and CDR2 (germline): SNHLY, FYNNEI. This CDR3 spans 13 amino acids. V was cut by 1 base and J by 2 bases, with 5 bases left in between. The CDR3 loop is CASSEGANYGYTF. The CDR3 DNA reads as TGTGCCAGCAGTGAAGGGGCGAACTATGGCTACACCTTC.

This clone has just a few counts. The V gene is TRBV5-4, the J gene TRBJ2-1; tentatively, D is TRBD1 (6 bases). The germline V gene has CDR1 SGHNT and CDR2 YYREEE (reference sequence). The CDR3 contains 15 residues. V lost 5 bases and J 2 bases, leaving 14 bases between the germline ends. CDR3 coding DNA: TGTGCCAGCAGGAGGACAGTCGGGACCTACAATGAGCAGTTCTTC. It is translated as CASRRTVGTYNEQFF.

This chain uses TRBV6-6 with TRBJ2-7, with D unclear. V lost 5 bases and J 3 bases, leaving 11 bases between the germline ends. There are 13 residues in the CDR3. CDR1 is MNHNY, CDR2 SVGAGI, per germline (reference sequence). The CDR3 DNA sequence: TGTGCCAGCAGTCTCGACACCTTCTACGAGCAGTACTTC. Translating gives CASSLDTFYEQYF.

This chain joins TRBV10-3 and TRBJ2-1; D is perhaps TRBD2 (6 bases). From germline, CDR1 is ENHRY and CDR2 SYGVKD. The CDR3 has 13 amino acids. Trimming took off 3 bases at V and 8 bases at J, with 11 bases between the two ends. This chain's CDR3 is CAISDTSIDEQFF. DNA of the CDR3: TGTGCCATCAGTGATACTAGCATCGATGAGCAGTTCTTC.

The chain is built from TRBV6-5 and TRBJ2-7; 8 positions agree with TRBD1. This CDR3 has 16 residues. The V gene's germline CDR1 is MNHEY and CDR2 SVGAGI. V gave up 4 bases and J gave up 2 bases; unmatched junction bases: 10. CDR3 sequence (DNA): TGTGCCAGCAGTTCCTGGACAGGGTATGGCCCCTACGAGCAGTACTTC. Its protein product is CASSSWTGYGPYEQYF.

This clone was seen more than once but under ten times. The chain employs TRBV9 and TRBJ2-3; 9 nucleotides align to TRBD2. The CDR3 extends over 16 amino acids. With V trimmed by 3 bases and J by 0 bases, 5 bases remained unmatched. Germline V gene data show CDR1 as SGDLS and CDR2 as YYNGEE. CDR3 nucleotide sequence: TGTGCCAGCAGCGGATTAGCGGGGGCAAGCACAGATACGCAGTATTTT. Residues: CASSGLAGASTDTQYF. Together with reference TRBV9 and TRBJ2-3, the CDR3 gives the full variable domain: DSGVTQTPKHLITATGQRVTLRCSPRSGDLSVYWYQQSLDQGLQFLIQYYNGEERAKGNILERFSAQQFPDLHSELNLSSLELGDSALYFCASSGLAGASTDTQYFGPGTRLTVL.

This clone was found a few times. This chain connects TRBV9 to TRBJ1-1; tentatively, D is TRBD1 (5 bases). CDR1 SGDLS and CDR2 YYNGEE come from the germline V gene. This CDR3 contains 13 residues. V lost 3 bases and J lost 2, with 8 bases in between. This CDR3 is CASSGGDNTEAFF. CDR3 in DNA: TGTGCCAGCAGCGGGGGGGACAACACTGAAGCTTTCTTT.

This clone was found a few times. V and J are TRBV29-1 and TRBJ2-7; 7 nucleotides agree with TRBD1. There are 15 residues in the CDR3. J was trimmed by 2 bases and V by 5 bases; bases with no gene match: 12. Germline CDR1 is SQVTM and CDR2 is ANQGSEA. CDR3 in amino acids: CSVLGNRGPPYEQYF. CDR3 coding DNA: TGCAGCGTTTTAGGTAACAGGGGCCCTCCCTACGAGCAGTACTTC.

This chain uses TRBV2 with TRBJ1-6, with D tentatively TRBD1 (5 bases). Trimming removed 6 bases at V and 6 bases at J, with 12 bases between. CDR1 is SNHLY, CDR2 FYNNEI, per germline. The CDR3 extends over 14 amino acids. CDR3 sequence (DNA): TGTGCCAGCAGAGCGGGGCAGGTTAATTCACCCCTCCACTTT. Amino acid sequence: CASRAGQVNSPLHF.

There are a few counts of this clone. The V call is TRBV7-6, the J call TRBJ1-1; D is ambiguous. The CDR3 has 13 residues. The germline V gene encodes CDR1 SGHVS and CDR2 FNYEAQ. V shed 1 base and J shed 1 base, with 4 bases lying between them. The CDR3 nucleotides read TGTGCCAGCAGCTTAGGGGCGAACACTGAAGCTTTCTTT. Protein sequence: CASSLGANTEAFF.

This clone came up a few times. The chain employs TRBV23-1 and TRBJ1-3; maybe TRBD1 (6 bases). TRBV23-1 carries the ORF label, with uncertain function. Between the trimmed V and J ends, which lost 3 bases and 3 bases, there was a span of 15 bases. The CDR3 is 16 amino acids. The chain's CDR3 is CASSQDNRADGNTIYF. Here the CDR3 DNA reads TGCGCCAGCAGTCAGGATAACAGGGCCGATGGAAACACCATATATTTT.

This clone was found a few times. The CDR3 DNA is TGTGCCAGTAGTATGGCCGGGACTAGCGGCTCCTACGAGCAGTACTTC. This codes for CASSMAGTSGSYEQYF. The V call is TRBV19, the J call TRBJ2-7; 11 bases are a match to TRBD2. The V gene end was trimmed by 3 bases and the J gene end by 0 bases; junction bases not matched to a gene: 4. Per germline, CDR1 LNHDA and CDR2 SQIVND (reference sequence). The CDR3 sequence is 16 residues long.

The chain carries TRBV5-6 and TRBJ1-2, with D perhaps matching TRBD1 (6 bases). This CDR3 comprises 14 residues. V lost 2 bases, J lost 7 bases, and 15 bases lay in between. Germline CDR1 SGHDT, CDR2 YYEEEE. CDR3 DNA sequence: TGTGCCAGCAGCTTCGGGGACCAGGGGACTGGCTACACCTTC. Translating it yields CASSFGDQGTGYTF.

This chain links TRBV5-4 with TRBJ2-5, with D maybe TRBD1 (7 bases). Trimming removed 4 bases at V and 5 bases at J, with 21 bases between. Germline values: CDR1 SGHNT, CDR2 YYREEE (reference sequence). The CDR3 is made up of 16 amino acids. Written as DNA, the CDR3 is TGTGCCAGCAGCCGTCGGGCAGGGGGGTTGAGGGAGACCCAGTACTTC. This translates into CASSRRAGGLRETQYF.

This clone was observed a handful of times. V is TRBV7-3 and J is TRBJ2-1; 10 bases are shared with TRBD2. The V segment lost 6 bases and the J segment 4 bases; nucleotides outside the gene matches: 9. Germline assignment: CDR1 SGHTA and CDR2 FQGTGA. There are 16 residues in the CDR3. The CDR3 nucleotides read TGTGCCAGCAGGATTCAAGCTAGCGGGGGTTACAATGAGCAGTTCTTC. This gives the protein CASRIQASGGYNEQFF.

This clone was seen more than once but under ten times. This chain connects TRBV7-9 to TRBJ2-7, with 13 nucleotides matching TRBD2. Germline CDR1 and CDR2: SEHNR and FQNEAQ (reference sequence). V shed 4 bases, J shed 3 bases, and the junction held 6 bases outside the gene matches. CDR3 length: 16 residues. The CDR3 is CASSSRGLAGSYEQYF. CDR3 bases: TGTGCCAGCAGCTCGAGGGGACTAGCGGGGAGCTACGAGCAGTACTTC.

This clone was found a few times. The rearrangement joins TRBV10-3 to TRBJ2-5; D not resolved. The V and J ends lost 4 bases and 2 bases respectively, with 8 bases between them. CDR1 and CDR2 from the germline V gene are ENHRY and SYGVKD. The CDR3 is made up of 13 amino acids. The CDR3 bases are TGTGCCATCAGTGCGGTAGCTCAAGAGACCCAGTACTTC. It codes for CAISAVAQETQYF.

J is TRBJ2-1 and V is TRBV10-3; D tentatively reads TRBD1 or TRBD2 (5 bases each). Per the germline V gene, CDR1 is ENHRY and CDR2 is SYGVKD. V shed 8 bases and J shed 7 bases, with 15 bases lying between them. CDR3 length: 13 residues. The CDR3 protein is CAIGESRENEQFF. CDR3 nucleotide sequence: TGTGCCATCGGGGAGTCCAGGGAAAATGAGCAGTTCTTC.

The chain couples TRBV28 to TRBJ2-7, with 7 nucleotides matching TRBD2. CDR1 and CDR2 from the germline V gene are MDHEN and SYDVKM. Trimming removed 2 bases from V and 5 bases from J; junction bases left unmatched: 6. CDR3 length: 14 amino acids. The CDR3, as DNA: TGTGCCAGCAGTTTAGTTGGCGGGAGTAACGAGCAGTACTTC. Amino acid sequence: CASSLVGGSNEQYF.

V is TRBV18 and J is TRBJ2-7; TRBD2 aligns across 8 bases. CDR3 size: 15 residues. The junction had 7 bases not matched to a gene; V was cut back by 3 bases and J by 3 bases. Germline V lookup: CDR1 KGHSH, CDR2 LQKENI. The CDR3 DNA sequence: TGTGCCAGCTCACCGCCACTAGCGGCAAGCTACGAGCAGTACTTC. It is translated as CASSPPLAASYEQYF.

This clone was detected a few times. The rearrangement links TRBV7-9 to TRBJ2-1; D is uncertain. The CDR3 consists of 12 residues. V was clipped by 4 bases and J by 4 bases, with 5 bases between them. Germline V gene sequence: CDR1 SEHNR, CDR2 FQNEAQ (reference sequence). CDR3 sequence reads: CASSSLYNEQFF. The CDR3 coding sequence is TGTGCCAGCAGCTCCCTTTACAATGAGCAGTTCTTC.

The chain joins TRBV7-9 to TRBJ1-2, with TRBD1 identical over 9 bases. The germline V gene has CDR1 SEHNR and CDR2 FQNEAQ (reference sequence). With V trimmed by 5 bases and J by 7 bases, 8 bases remained unmatched. The CDR3 consists of 14 residues. The CDR3 nucleotides are TGTGCCAGCAGCCCCGGGACAGGGAGGGGTGGCTACACCTTC. It is translated as CASSPGTGRGGYTF. Complete variable domain (other parts from reference TRBV7-9 and TRBJ1-2): DTGVSQNPRHKITKRGQNVTFRCDPISEHNRLYWYRQTLGQGPEFLTYFQNEAQLEKSRLLSDRFSAERPKGSFSTLEIQRTEQGDSAMYLCASSPGTGRGGYTFGSGTRLTVV.

The chain is built from TRBV7-9 and TRBJ2-1, with TRBD2 identical over 11 bases. This CDR3 contains 16 residues. Germline V CDR1 and CDR2: SEHNR, FQNEAQ (reference sequence). V was clipped by 4 bases and J by 4 bases; unmatched bases: 6. The CDR3 region has the DNA TGTGCCAGCAGCTACGTAGCGGGAGGGCCTTACAATGAGCAGTTCTTC. Its translation: CASSYVAGGPYNEQFF.